This T cell receptor (beta chain) appears in the sequencing data of a study of blood T cell repertoires in COVID-19. Study in general: Spain, Italy and the United States supplied samples that represented acute and convalescent COVID-19. In each case, the material was cDNA or gDNA derived from T cells, B-cell-depleted T cells, or PBMCs.

Original methodology: Amplification from reference gene primers served as the basis for estimated nucleated cell counts. Clones were read by immunoSEQ multiplex PCR, and TCRdb kept only the in-frame ones, dropping some. The DNA was the basis for D and trimming; V, J and clone size are from that table. Among tens of thousands of clones, roughly 89% were seen once, and the ten largest hold 13%. This CDR3 has 14 residues. Germline values: CDR1 MGHRA, CDR2 YSYEKL. Losses at the gene ends were 1 base for V and 4 bases for J; bases not matched to a gene: 4. The sample comprised peripheral blood. V is TRBV4-1 and J is TRBJ2-7, with 7 bases aligning to TRBD1. This clonotype originated in a man between 65 and 85 years old with active COVID-19. CDR3 region: CASSQGDRAYEQYF. CDR3 bases: TGCGCCAGCAGCCAAGGAGACAGGGCATACGAGCAGTACTTC.